This TCR beta chain was found in a study of blood T cell repertoires in COVID-19. The assay was immunoSEQ multiplex PCR, and TCRdb's table has in-frame clones only and misses some. The data contain 100,000 to 150,000 clones, 84% of them singletons. CDR1 MNHNS and CDR2 SASEGT come from the germline V gene. V was pared by 2 bases and J by 1 base, with 12 bases between. The CDR3 covers 15 residues. This clone appeared a few times. The sample consisted of peripheral blood. The genes are TRBV6-1 and TRBJ2-7; D possibly corresponds to TRBD1 (6 bases). The receptor was isolated from a woman younger than 45 who had recovered from COVID-19. The CDR3 loop reads CASSESRTVSYEQYF. The DNA for the CDR3 is TGTGCCAGCAGTGAATCCAGGACAGTTTCCTACGAGCAGTACTTC.